This note documents a single T cell receptor beta chain sequence. Only in-frame clones appear in the TCRdb table, and some are missing; sequencing was by immunoSEQ multiplex PCR. The table records about 180,000 clones, 75% to 90% of them present only once. The CDR3 has 14 amino acids. Germline V gene sequence: CDR1 SGHTA, CDR2 FQGNSA. V was trimmed by 4 bases and J by 2 bases, leaving 12 bases between them. This specimen comes from a study of blood T cell repertoires in COVID-19. The V gene is TRBV7-2, the J gene TRBJ2-7; tentatively, D is TRBD2 (6 bases). This receptor was obtained from a man aged 35 to 55 who had recovered from COVID-19. The sample comprised PBMCs or T cells enriched from blood (not recorded which). CDR3 bases: TGTGCCAGCAGCTCGAGCGGGTCAACCTACGAGCAGTACTTC. Amino acid sequence: CASSSSGSTYEQYF.